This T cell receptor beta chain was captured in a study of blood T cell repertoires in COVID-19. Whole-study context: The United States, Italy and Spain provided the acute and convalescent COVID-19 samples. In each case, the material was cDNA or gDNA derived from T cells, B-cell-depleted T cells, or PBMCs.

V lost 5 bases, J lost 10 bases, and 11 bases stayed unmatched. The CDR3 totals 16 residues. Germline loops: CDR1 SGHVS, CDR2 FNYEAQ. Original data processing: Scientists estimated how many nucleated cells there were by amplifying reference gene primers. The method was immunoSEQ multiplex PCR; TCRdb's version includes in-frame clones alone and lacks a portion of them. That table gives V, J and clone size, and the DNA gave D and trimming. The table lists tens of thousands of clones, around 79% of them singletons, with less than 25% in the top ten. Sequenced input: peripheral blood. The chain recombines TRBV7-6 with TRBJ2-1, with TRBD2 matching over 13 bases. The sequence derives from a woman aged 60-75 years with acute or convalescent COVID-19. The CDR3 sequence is CASSAGRTSGGWEQFF. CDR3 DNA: TGTGCCAGCAGCGCGGGAAGGACTAGCGGGGGCTGGGAGCAGTTCTTC.